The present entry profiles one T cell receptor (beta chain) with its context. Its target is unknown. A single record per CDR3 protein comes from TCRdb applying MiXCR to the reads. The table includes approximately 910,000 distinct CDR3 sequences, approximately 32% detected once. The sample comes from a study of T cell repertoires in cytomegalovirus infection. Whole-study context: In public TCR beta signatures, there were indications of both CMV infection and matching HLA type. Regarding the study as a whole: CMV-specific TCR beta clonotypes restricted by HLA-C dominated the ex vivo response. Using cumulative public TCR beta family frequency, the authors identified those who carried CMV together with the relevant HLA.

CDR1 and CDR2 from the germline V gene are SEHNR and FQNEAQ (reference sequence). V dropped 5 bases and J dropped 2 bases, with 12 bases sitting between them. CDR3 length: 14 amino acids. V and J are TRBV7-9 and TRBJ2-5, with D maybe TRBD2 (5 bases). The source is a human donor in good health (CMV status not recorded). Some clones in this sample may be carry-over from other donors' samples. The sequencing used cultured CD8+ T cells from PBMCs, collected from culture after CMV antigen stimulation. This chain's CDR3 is CASSIPREQETQYF. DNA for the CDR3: TGTGCCAGCAGCATACCCCGGGAACAAGAGACCCAGTACTTC.